This T cell receptor beta chain was sequenced for a study of response to subunit inactivated influenza vaccine. Using its own MiXCR run on the RT-PCR reads, TCRdb lists one record per CDR3 protein. The sample consists of roughly 670,000 distinct CDR3 sequences, around 15% of them appearing once. This CDR3 contains 12 residues. Germline lookup yields CDR1 DFQATT and CDR2 SNEGSKA (reference sequence). Trimming took 8 bases from V and 1 from J, leaving 11 bases between them. The clonotype was recovered from a man over 45 who received an inactivated influenza vaccine. The V call is TRBV20-1, the J call TRBJ1-1; the D gene is possibly TRBD1 (5 bases). The source was PBMCs from blood, collected less than 15 days before vaccination. Written as DNA, the CDR3 is TGCAGTCTCTCTAGGGGGAACACTGAAGCTTTCTTT. It yields the protein CSLSRGNTEAFF.